This is a list of T cell receptor beta chains from one sample in a study of cytomegalovirus exposure and HLA in healthy donors. Libraries were prepared by immunoSEQ multiplex PCR; TCRdb keeps only in-frame clonotypes and omits some of them. Counted here are about 120,000 clones, 77% occurring once; the ten biggest clones make up around 5.5%. The specimen was PBMCs. The receptor set was obtained from a young man in good health and CMV-seropositive. The CDR3 runs from the conserved cysteine through the conserved F or W. D genes are given only for firm matches. Clone size is stated in some rows and not others, as once, few, many or a class when expanded.

NA | TRBJ1-3 | TRBV6-1 | NA | CASSALQGDTIYF | TGTGCCAGCAGTGCGTTACAGGGTGACACCATATATTTT
NA | TRBJ2-1 | TRBV9 | TRBD2 | CASSVEWGTSVAEQFF | TGTGCCAGCAGCGTAGAGTGGGGGACTAGCGTGGCTGAGCAGTTCTTC
NA | TRBJ2-7 | TRBV5-1 | TRBD2 | CASSSRTSTYEQYF | TGCGCCAGCAGCTCACGGACTAGCACCTACGAGCAGTACTTC
once | TRBJ2-5 | TRBV30 | TRBD2 | CAWSVSSGTWETQYF | TGTGCCTGGAGTGTTTCTAGCGGTACGTGGGAGACCCAGTACTTC
NA | TRBJ2-5 | TRBV23-1 | NA | CASGDLGETQYF | TGCGCCAGCGGAGACTTGGGAGAGACCCAGTACTTC
NA | TRBJ1-1 | TRBV5-5 | TRBD1 | CASSSTGGVRNTEAFF | TGTGCCAGCAGCTCGACAGGGGGCGTCAGGAACACTGAAGCTTTCTTT
NA | TRBJ1-1 | TRBV5-1 | NA | CASSPPMNTEAFF | TGCGCCAGCAGCCCCCCTATGAACACTGAAGCTTTCTTT
few | TRBJ1-5 | TRBV27 | NA | CASSPPRPDSYSNQPQHF | TGTGCCAGCAGTCCCCCTCGACCGGACAGTTATAGCAATCAGCCCCAGCATTTT
NA | TRBJ2-7 | TRBV6-1 | TRBD1 | CASSDRQGWDEQYF | TGTGCCAGCAGCGATCGACAGGGATGGGACGAGCAGTACTTC
NA | TRBJ2-2 | TRBV18 | NA | CASSPPPGANTGELFF | TGTGCCAGCTCACCACCTCCAGGCGCGAACACCGGGGAGCTGTTTTTT
once | TRBJ1-1 | TRBV27 | TRBD1 | CASRLLGDRATEAFF | TGTGCCAGCAGGCTCTTGGGGGACAGAGCCACTGAAGCTTTCTTT
NA | TRBJ2-2 | TRBV11-3 | TRBD2 | CASTTSGNTGELFF | TGTGCCAGCACCACTAGCGGTAACACCGGGGAGCTGTTTTTT
NA | TRBJ1-4 | TRBV9 | TRBD1 | CASKLGSGGNEKLFF | TGTGCCAGCAAATTGGGGTCAGGGGGAAATGAAAAACTGTTTTTT
NA | TRBJ2-2 | TRBV15 | TRBD1 | CATSRDPRTGGAGELFF | TGTGCCACCAGCAGAGATCCCAGGACAGGGGGTGCCGGGGAGCTGTTTTTT
NA | TRBJ2-5 | TRBV5-1 | TRBD1 | CASIRQGQETQYF | TGCGCCAGCATACGACAGGGACAAGAGACCCAGTACTTC
NA | TRBJ1-1 | TRBV4-1 | TRBD1 | CASSQAQGGNTEAFF | TGCGCCAGCAGCCAAGCCCAGGGGGGGAACACTGAAGCTTTCTTT
NA | TRBJ1-2 | TRBV6-1 | NA | CASGPSGSREGYTF | TGTGCCAGCGGGCCATCAGGGAGTCGGGAGGGCTACACCTTC
few | TRBJ2-3 | TRBV6-4 | TRBD2 | CASSGTSGGTDTQYF | TGTGCCAGCAGCGGGACTAGCGGGGGCACAGATACGCAGTATTTT
few | TRBJ2-1 | TRBV6-5 | TRBD1 | CASSRINRGNEQFF | TGTGCCAGCAGTAGAATAAACAGGGGTAATGAGCAGTTCTTC
NA | TRBJ2-3 | TRBV27 | NA | CASSFSVLDTQYF | TGTGCCAGCAGTTTCAGCGTATTGGATACGCAGTATTTT
NA | TRBJ1-1 | TRBV7-9 | NA | CASSLGAGDNTEAFF | TGTGCCAGCAGCTTAGGAGCAGGTGATAACACTGAAGCTTTCTTT
NA | TRBJ2-7 | TRBV6-1 | TRBD2 | CAGLADNSYEQYF | TGTGCCGGCCTAGCGGATAACTCCTACGAGCAGTACTTC
NA | TRBJ2-1 | TRBV13 | NA | CASSLAIVPYNEQFF | TGTGCCAGCAGCTTAGCTATCGTCCCCTACAATGAGCAGTTCTTC
few | TRBJ1-4 | TRBV5-4 | NA | CASSFFDEKLFF | TGTGCCAGCAGCTTCTTCGATGAAAAACTGTTTTTT
NA | TRBJ2-7 | TRBV14 | NA | CASSQAAYEQYF | TGTGCCAGCAGCCAAGCGGCCTACGAGCAGTACTTC
NA | TRBJ2-1 | TRBV5-1 | NA | CASSLEAGKDEQFF | TGCGCCAGCAGCTTGGAGGCAGGGAAAGATGAGCAGTTCTTC
NA | TRBJ2-7 | TRBV7-9 | TRBD1 | CASSRRGRHTYEQYF | TGTGCCAGCAGCCGCAGGGGGCGACACACCTACGAGCAGTACTTC
once | TRBJ1-5 | TRBV30 | NA | CAWSVRGSVSNQPQHF | TGTGCCTGGAGTGTACGGGGTTCTGTTAGCAATCAGCCCCAGCATTTT
few | TRBJ1-1 | TRBV5-4 | NA | CASSPGGWNTEAFF | TGTGCCAGCAGCCCCGGAGGTTGGAACACTGAAGCTTTCTTT
NA | TRBJ1-4 | TRBV28 | TRBD1 | CASSTPGQGHEKLFF | TGTGCCAGCAGCACCCCGGGACAGGGACATGAAAAACTGTTTTTT
NA | TRBJ2-1 | TRBV5-1 | TRBD1 | CASSLGQGVAYNEQFF | TGCGCCAGCAGCTTAGGGCAGGGGGTCGCCTACAATGAGCAGTTCTTC
few | TRBJ2-5 | TRBV7-4 | NA | CASTPVEGASETQYF | TGTGCCAGCACACCCGTTGAAGGGGCGTCGGAGACCCAGTACTTC
NA | TRBJ2-1 | TRBV6-1 | NA | CASSEGGGPYNEQFF | TGTGCCAGCAGTGAGGGGGGAGGTCCCTACAATGAGCAGTTCTTC
NA | TRBJ2-3 | TRBV5-4 | TRBD2 | CASSFGGAIIQNTQYF | TGTGCCAGCAGCTTCGGGGGGGCGATCATACAAAATACGCAGTATTTT
NA | TRBJ2-5 | TRBV6-5 | NA | CASSYQGREETQYF | TGTGCCAGCAGTTATCAGGGTAGGGAAGAGACCCAGTACTTC
NA | TRBJ2-5 | TRBV18 | TRBD1 | CASSPIPGGETQYF | TGTGCCAGCTCACCAATCCCAGGGGGAGAGACCCAGTACTTC
few | TRBJ1-1 | TRBV9 | NA | CASSPSLETKDWAFF | TGTGCCAGCAGCCCTTCTCTTGAGACAAAAGATTGGGCTTTCTTT
NA | TRBJ2-7 | TRBV5-6 | NA | CASSFKSGTYEQYF | TGTGCCAGCAGCTTTAAAAGCGGAACCTACGAGCAGTACTTC
once | TRBJ2-2 | TRBV29-1 | TRBD1 | CSVDVTGGTSNTGELFF | TGCAGCGTTGATGTGACAGGGGGCACCTCGAACACCGGGGAGCTGTTTTTT
NA | TRBJ2-3 | TRBV6-1 | NA | CASNAPGTDTQYF | TGTGCCAGCAACGCACCGGGCACAGATACGCAGTATTTT
NA | TRBJ1-1 | TRBV21-1 | NA | CASSYPGQNTEAFF | TGTGCCAGCAGCTACCCAGGGCAGAACACTGAAGCTTTCTTT
NA | TRBJ1-1 | TRBV25-1 | TRBD1 | CASSEPRDRGTGKEAFF | TGTGCCAGCAGTGAACCCCGGGACAGGGGGACGGGCAAAGAAGCTTTCTTT
NA | TRBJ1-5 | TRBV10-1 | NA | CASSQGSIDQPQHF | TGCGCCAGCAGTCAGGGGTCTATCGATCAGCCCCAGCATTTT
NA | TRBJ1-2 | TRBV6-6 | TRBD1 | CASSNDRVRVYGYTF | TGTGCCAGCAGTAATGACAGGGTTCGGGTCTATGGCTACACCTTC
NA | TRBJ1-1 | TRBV11-3 | TRBD1 | CASSLDRGTTEAFF | TGTGCCAGCAGCTTAGACAGGGGGACCACTGAAGCTTTCTTT
NA | TRBJ2-7 | TRBV19 | TRBD1 | CASSKRGQEVYEQYF | TGTGCCAGTAGTAAACGGGGACAGGAGGTCTACGAGCAGTACTTC
NA | TRBJ2-7 | TRBV6-5 | TRBD1 | CASSYSQGAVYEQYF | TGTGCCAGCAGTTACTCGCAGGGGGCAGTCTACGAGCAGTACTTC
NA | TRBJ2-6 | TRBV30 | TRBD1 | CAWSRQGNSGANGLTF | TGTGCCTGGAGTCGACAGGGGAACTCTGGGGCCAACGGCCTGACTTTC
NA | TRBJ2-6 | TRBV27 | TRBD1 | CASSFFGTGMPSGANVLTF | TGTGCCAGCAGTTTTTTTGGGACAGGGATGCCTTCTGGGGCCAACGTCCTGACTTTC
NA | TRBJ1-2 | TRBV13 | NA | CASSLRGEDYGYTF | TGTGCCAGCAGCTTACGGGGAGAGGACTATGGCTACACCTTC
NA | TRBJ2-7 | TRBV5-6 | NA | CASSLRHRGTEEQYF | TGTGCCAGCAGCTTGAGGCATAGGGGCACAGAAGAGCAGTACTTC